These 25 T cell receptor beta chains were sequenced from one sample in a study of blood T cell repertoires in COVID-19. Sequenced by immunoSEQ multiplex PCR; TCRdb stores in-frame clones only, minus some. This table has some 97,000 clones, 80% appearing once. The sample taken for sequencing was peripheral blood. These receptors were taken from a man in his 70s with active or convalescent COVID-19.

The gene calls are TRBV19 and TRBJ2-1, with 7 bases matching TRBD2. The CDR3 contains 15 residues. J lost 6 bases, V lost 5 bases, and 10 bases had no gene match. From germline, CDR1 is LNHDA and CDR2 SQIVND (reference sequence). This CDR3 reads CASSPGLERGNEQFF. The CDR3 DNA reads as TGTGCCAGTAGTCCCGGACTAGAACGGGGCAATGAGCAGTTCTTC.

The chain recombines TRBV5-6 with TRBJ2-7, with 11 bases identical to TRBD2. The germline V gene has CDR1 SGHDT and CDR2 YYEEEE. This CDR3 has 15 residues. V was clipped by 4 bases and J by 1 base; unmatched bases: 4. CDR3 loop: CASSHGTSGSYEQYF. CDR3 nucleotides: TGTGCCAGCAGCCACGGGACTAGCGGTTCCTACGAGCAGTACTTC.

In its sample, this clone was seen a few times. The chain couples TRBV28 to TRBJ1-5; D perhaps matches TRBD1 (6 bases). The V end was cut by 3 bases, the J end by 3 bases, with 9 bases between. This CDR3 spans 14 amino acids. Germline-derived CDR1 and CDR2 are MDHEN and SYDVKM. The DNA for the CDR3 is TGTGCCAGCAGTTTGAGACAGGTCAATCAGCCCCAGCATTTT. This translates into CASSLRQVNQPQHF.

This clone was counted a few times. The chain combines TRBV9 with TRBJ2-3; TRBD2 matches 9 bases. The CDR3 is 17 amino acids. With V trimmed by 0 bases and J by 2 bases, 7 bases remained unmatched. Per the germline V gene, CDR1 is SGDLS and CDR2 is YYNGEE. CDR3 sequence: CASSVESSGRFTDTQYF. As DNA, the CDR3 is TGTGCCAGCAGCGTAGAGAGTAGCGGGAGATTCACAGATACGCAGTATTTT.

This chain links TRBV5-4 with TRBJ1-1; D possibly corresponds to TRBD1 (6 bases). The CDR3 runs to 15 residues. V lost 0 bases to trimming and J lost 0 bases, with 9 bases between them. Germline V lookup: CDR1 SGHNT, CDR2 YYREEE (reference sequence). The CDR3 loop reads CASSLGGQLNTEAFF. The CDR3 DNA sequence: TGTGCCAGCAGCTTGGGGGGACAATTGAACACTGAAGCTTTCTTT. Full variable domain (rest looked up from reference TRBV5-4 and TRBJ1-1): ETGVTQSPTHLIKTRGQQVTLRCSSQSGHNTVSWYQQALGQGPQFIFQYYREEENGRGNFPPRFSGLQFPNYSSELNVNALELDDSALYLCASSLGGQLNTEAFFGQGTRLTVV.

The genes are TRBV3-1 (or the pseudogene TRBV3-2) and TRBJ1-3, with TRBD1 as a possible D gene (5 bases). V lost 1 base to trimming and J lost 3 bases, with 16 bases between them. The CDR3 totals 17 residues. Per the germline V gene, CDR1 is LGHDT and CDR2 is YNNKEL (reference sequence). CDR3 DNA: TGTGCCAGCAGCCAAGGGGGGACTGCTCTTAGTGGAAACACCATATATTTT. Translation gives CASSQGGTALSGNTIYF.

This clone was counted a few times. The CDR3 DNA sequence: TGCGCCAGCAGCCAAGAAGACAGGGGCTATGGAAACACCATATATTTT. It translates to CASSQEDRGYGNTIYF. The chain recombines TRBV4-1 with TRBJ1-3; the match to TRBD1 covers 8 bases. V dropped 0 bases and J dropped 3; count of bases not matched to a gene: 4. The germline gives CDR1 MGHRA, CDR2 YSYEKL. The CDR3 length is 16 residues.

J is TRBJ2-4 and V is TRBV4-1; TRBD2 matches at 7 bases. With V trimmed by 3 bases and J by 0 bases, 2 bases remained unmatched. The germline V gene has CDR1 MGHRA and CDR2 YSYEKL. This CDR3 is 15 amino acids long. CDR3 DNA sequence: TGCGCCAGCAGCCAGATAGCGGGAGCCAAAAACATTCAGTACTTC. Protein sequence: CASSQIAGAKNIQYF.

The chain recombines TRBV27 with TRBJ2-5, with 7 positions matching TRBD2. The V and J ends lost 1 base and 1 base, in that order; junction bases with no gene match: 0. The length of the CDR3 is 14 residues. Germline V gives CDR1 MNHEY, CDR2 SMNVEV (reference sequence). As DNA, the CDR3 is TGTGCCAGCAGTTTATGGGGGGGCCAAGAGACCCAGTACTTC. It yields the protein CASSLWGGQETQYF.

This clone was seen only once. This rearrangement joins TRBV5-1 to TRBJ2-7; 8 bases are a match to TRBD2. Trimming took 0 bases from V and 2 from J; bases not matched to a gene: 28. Germline assignment: CDR1 SGHRS and CDR2 YFSETQ. CDR3 length: 23 amino acids. The CDR3 sequence: CASSLVDWESSRLAGTPPYEQYF. DNA of the CDR3: TGCGCCAGCAGCTTGGTCGATTGGGAATCAAGCAGGCTAGCGGGTACCCCTCCCTACGAGCAGTACTTC.

This clone was recorded once. The J gene is TRBJ2-5, the V gene TRBV30; 8 bases line up with TRBD2. The CDR3 covers 13 residues. Germline V gene sequence: CDR1 GTSNPN, CDR2 SVGIG (reference sequence). Trimming took 0 bases from V and 4 from J; bases not matched to a gene: 1. The CDR3 sequence: CAWSVREGETQYF. CDR3 in DNA: TGTGCCTGGAGTGTACGGGAGGGAGAGACCCAGTACTTC.

This chain links TRBV18 with TRBJ1-2; 11 bases map to TRBD1. The germline V gene encodes CDR1 KGHSH and CDR2 LQKENI. The V and J ends lost 6 bases and 5 bases, in that order; junction bases with no gene match: 5. The CDR3 consists of 14 residues. The CDR3 sequence: CASSPGTGGYGYTF. The CDR3 DNA sequence: TGTGCCAGCTCTCCAGGGACAGGGGGATATGGCTACACCTTC.

The gene calls are TRBV6-5 and TRBJ1-2; 9 bases map to TRBD1. With V trimmed by 0 bases and J by 5 bases, 4 bases remained unmatched. The CDR3 has 15 residues. CDR1 is MNHEY and CDR2 is SVGAGI in the germline V gene. CDR3 protein: CASSYSKQGAYGYTF. The CDR3, as DNA: TGTGCCAGCAGTTACTCGAAACAGGGGGCGTATGGCTACACCTTC.

This clone has a single count. This chain uses TRBV19 with TRBJ2-7, with 10 bases fitting TRBD1. CDR3 size: 15 residues. Germline V CDR1 and CDR2: LNHDA, SQIVND (reference sequence). V was pared by 3 bases and J by 2 bases, with 4 bases of the junction left unmatched. CDR3 nucleotide sequence: TGTGCCAGTAGTATCGCCGGGACAGGGGCCTACGAGCAGTACTTC. Its translation: CASSIAGTGAYEQYF.

The rearrangement joins TRBV9 to TRBJ2-7, with 7 bases matching TRBD1. The length of the CDR3 is 15 residues. The trim removed 0 bases at V and 2 bases at J, leaving 5 bases unmatched. From germline, CDR1 is SGDLS and CDR2 YYNGEE. The CDR3 loop is CASSVGGTAPYEQYF. In DNA, the CDR3 is TGTGCCAGCAGCGTAGGAGGGACAGCTCCCTACGAGCAGTACTTC.

This clone was counted between two and nine times. The chain has TRBV7-8 and TRBJ2-1; 10 bases line up with TRBD2. With 0 bases clipped from V and 6 bases from J, the junction kept 2 bases outside the gene matches. CDR3 length: 15 residues. Per the germline V gene, CDR1 is SGHVS and CDR2 is FQNEAQ. The CDR3 loop reads CASSLAWTSGNEQFF. The CDR3 region has the DNA TGTGCCAGCAGCTTAGCGTGGACTAGCGGCAATGAGCAGTTCTTC. The variable domain in full, completed from reference TRBV7-8 and TRBJ2-1, reads GAGVSQSPRYKVAKRGQDVALRCDPISGHVSLFWYQQALGQGPEFLTYFQNEAQLDKSGLPSDRFFAERPEGSVSTLKIQRTQQEDSAVYLCASSLAWTSGNEQFFGPGTRLTVL.

V gene TRBV10-3 combines with J gene TRBJ1-4; TRBD1 is a possible D gene (5 bases). CDR3 size: 14 residues. V was clipped by 10 bases and J by 5 bases, with 17 bases between them. Germline assignment: CDR1 ENHRY and CDR2 SYGVKD. CDR3 in amino acids: CATRETVANEKLFF. The DNA for the CDR3 is TGTGCCACCCGAGAGACAGTGGCGAATGAAAAACTGTTTTTT.

Only a few counts were recorded for this clone. The chain combines TRBV30 with TRBJ1-1; D gene uncertain. There are 12 residues in the CDR3. Germline V gives CDR1 GTSNPN, CDR2 SVGIG (reference sequence). Trimming took off 5 bases at V and 1 base at J, with 8 bases between the two ends. This chain's CDR3 is CAWARSNTEAFF. The CDR3 DNA follows: TGTGCCTGGGCCAGGTCGAACACTGAAGCTTTCTTT.

This clone was detected only once. The J gene is TRBJ1-1, the V gene TRBV30; D call uncertain. CDR1 and CDR2 from the germline V gene are GTSNPN and SVGIG (reference sequence). Trimming took 8 bases from V and 6 from J, leaving 13 bases between them. The CDR3 sequence is 11 residues long. CDR3 in amino acids: CAGGGQPEAFF. The CDR3 nucleotides read TGTGCCGGAGGTGGGCAGCCTGAAGCTTTCTTT.

The J gene is TRBJ2-2, the V gene TRBV11-2; D gene unclear. V was trimmed by 6 bases and J by 3 bases, leaving 8 bases between them. The CDR3 is 13 residues long. The germline V gene encodes CDR1 SGHAT and CDR2 FQNNGV. The CDR3 sequence: CASRPYYTGELFF. In DNA form, the CDR3 reads TGTGCCAGCAGACCCTACTACACCGGGGAGCTGTTTTTT.

This chain connects TRBV7-8 to TRBJ2-3, with 11 positions matching TRBD2. Germline V gene sequence: CDR1 SGHVS, CDR2 FQNEAQ. The V gene end was trimmed by 5 bases and the J gene end by 0 bases; junction bases not matched to a gene: 10. The CDR3 is 18 amino acids. CDR3: CASSPGLADDSSTDTQYF. Written as DNA, the CDR3 is TGTGCCAGCAGCCCGGGACTAGCGGATGACTCTAGCACAGATACGCAGTATTTT. The full variable domain, its missing parts supplied by reference TRBV7-8 and TRBJ2-3, is GAGVSQSPRYKVAKRGQDVALRCDPISGHVSLFWYQQALGQGPEFLTYFQNEAQLDKSGLPSDRFFAERPEGSVSTLKIQRTQQEDSAVYLCASSPGLADDSSTDTQYFGPGTRLTVL.

The chain combines TRBV6-5 with TRBJ2-5; TRBD1 matches at 8 bases. This CDR3 has 15 residues. The V segment lost 4 bases and the J segment 5 bases; nucleotides outside the gene matches: 9. The V gene's germline CDR1 is MNHEY and CDR2 SVGAGI. The CDR3 bases are TGTGCCAGCAGTTTCGGGCAGGGGGCCTGGGAGACCCAGTACTTC. Translating it yields CASSFGQGAWETQYF.

This rearrangement joins TRBV27 to TRBJ2-7; D is possibly TRBD1 (6 bases). The V end lost 3 bases, the J end lost 3 bases, and 9 bases lay between the germline ends. This CDR3 is 13 amino acids long. The germline CDR1 and CDR2 sequences are MNHEY and SMNVEV (reference sequence). The CDR3 sequence: CASSFRDNYEQYF. DNA of the CDR3: TGTGCCAGCAGTTTCCGGGACAACTACGAGCAGTACTTC.

The V and J genes are TRBV7-8 and TRBJ1-2, with 8 bases aligning to TRBD1. Germline loops: CDR1 SGHVS, CDR2 FQNEAQ. Unmatched junction bases numbered 13, after V lost 5 bases and J lost 8 bases. The CDR3 has 15 amino acids. Here the CDR3 reads CASSIDRGRLLGYTF. The CDR3 nucleotides are TGTGCCAGCAGCATAGACAGGGGCCGGCTCCTGGGCTACACCTTC.

The CDR3 loop is CASSYLVGSTRQNTEAFF. CDR3 bases: TGTGCCAGCAGCTACCTGGTGGGGAGTACCCGACAGAACACTGAAGCTTTCTTT. V is TRBV3-1 (or the pseudogene TRBV3-2) and J is TRBJ1-1; D is undetermined. Per germline, CDR1 LGHDT and CDR2 YNNKEL (reference sequence). Trimming stripped 5 bases from V and 1 base from J, with 23 bases between. The CDR3 consists of 18 residues.